The 10 T cell receptor beta chains below come from one sample, sequenced in a study of T cell changes during pregnancy in multiple sclerosis. The protocol was immunoSEQ multiplex PCR, while the TCRdb copy is restricted to in-frame clones and leaves out a portion. The sample consists of about 24,000 clones, about nine tenths of them appearing once. This specimen consisted of CD8+ T cells from peripheral blood mononuclear cells, obtained in the first trimester of pregnancy. The receptors shown here come from a female donor in good health, enrolled as a control in a pregnancy study.

Turning to this clone: Sequence at one end of the junction differs from germline and may be a read error. The rearrangement joins TRBV4-3 to TRBJ2-6, with D possibly TRBD1 on 5 matching bases. The CDR3 loop spans 16 amino acids. Per germline, CDR1 LGHNA and CDR2 YSLEER. CDR3 in DNA: TGCGCCAGCAGTCAAGACGACCAGGGCCCCTCTTTCGTCCTGACTTTC. Protein: CASSQDDQGPSFVLTF.

The genes are TRBV6-1 and TRBJ2-7; 7 bases match TRBD1. CDR1 MNHNS and CDR2 SASEGT come from the germline V gene. Germline trimming cut 10 bases from V and 4 bases from J; bases unmatched to any gene: 16. The CDR3 totals 15 residues. The CDR3 loop is CATYDPGTDLYEQYF. The DNA of the CDR3 is TGTGCCACATATGATCCCGGGACAGATTTATACGAGCAGTACTTC.

J is TRBJ1-1 and V is TRBV29-1, with D hard to call. Trimming removed 1 base from V and 6 bases from J, with 9 bases in between. There are 12 residues in the CDR3. Germline V CDR1 and CDR2: SQVTM, ANQGSEA. The CDR3 DNA follows: TGCAGCGTTGAAGGGGCAGATCCTGAAGCTTTCTTT. As protein: CSVEGADPEAFF.

The chain couples TRBV7-8 to TRBJ1-5; the D is unclear. The ends were cut back, 1 base at V and 5 bases at J, with 6 bases in the middle. Per germline, CDR1 SGHVS and CDR2 FQNEAQ. The CDR3 has 13 amino acids. The CDR3 nucleotides read TGTGCCAGCAGCTTAGAGGAGGATCAGCCCCAGCATTTT. Its protein product is CASSLEEDQPQHF.

The genes are TRBV30 and TRBJ1-4; TRBD1 might be the D (5 bases). Trimming stripped 3 bases from V and 6 bases from J, with 14 bases between. Germline CDR1 is GTSNPN and CDR2 is SVGIG (reference sequence). The CDR3 runs to 14 residues. The CDR3 is CAWSAGHGYEKLFF. The CDR3 DNA follows: TGTGCCTGGAGCGCCGGACATGGTTATGAAAAACTGTTTTTT.

This rearrangement joins TRBV5-6 to TRBJ1-1, with a possible D match to TRBD1 (5 bases). CDR1 and CDR2 (germline): SGHDT, YYEEEE. The germline V and J ends were trimmed by 4 bases and 6 bases, with 13 bases remaining between them. The CDR3 loop spans 13 amino acids. CDR3 sequence reads: CASSGLGTPEAFF. Written as DNA, the CDR3 is TGTGCCAGCAGCGGACTCGGGACTCCTGAAGCTTTCTTT. Full variable domain (missing parts from reference TRBV5-6 and TRBJ1-1): DAGVTQSPTHLIKTRGQQVTLRCSPKSGHDTVSWYQQALGQGPQFIFQYYEEEERQRGNFPDRFSGHQFPNYSSELNVNALLLGDSALYLCASSGLGTPEAFFGQGTRLTVV.

The J gene is TRBJ1-1, the V gene TRBV13, with 7 bases fitting TRBD1. The CDR3 is 14 amino acids. After removal of 5 bases from V and 0 bases from J, the junction contained 3 bases not matched to a gene. Germline V gene data show CDR1 as PRHDT and CDR2 as FYEKMQ (reference sequence). The CDR3 DNA follows: TGTGCCAGCAGCCCACAGGGGATGAACACTGAAGCTTTCTTT. Its protein is CASSPQGMNTEAFF.

By its share, this clone is medium-sized. The chain couples TRBV2 to TRBJ1-1; 7 bases are a match to TRBD1. The ends lost 5 bases at V and 1 base at J; junction bases unmatched: 10. In germline, CDR1 is SNHLY, CDR2 FYNNEI. CDR3 length: 16 amino acids. The CDR3: CASSSDRVVGNTEAFF. DNA of the CDR3: TGTGCCAGCAGTTCTGACAGGGTCGTAGGGAACACTGAAGCTTTCTTT.

The gene calls are TRBV4-1 and TRBJ2-7; 8 bases are a match to TRBD2. The J segment lost 3 bases and the V segment lost 1 base, leaving 2 bases of the junction unmatched. Germline CDR1 and CDR2: MGHRA and YSYEKL. This CDR3 has 14 residues. The CDR3, as DNA: TGCGCCAGCAGCCAAGTCGGGGGGGACTACGAGCAGTACTTC. Its translation: CASSQVGGDYEQYF.

This chain uses TRBV7-6 with TRBJ2-7; 9 nucleotides align to TRBD1. Per the germline V gene, CDR1 is SGHVS and CDR2 is FNYEAQ. Unmatched junction bases numbered 8, after V lost 3 bases and J lost 2 bases. The CDR3 consists of 16 residues. The CDR3 nucleotides are TGTGCCAGCAGCTTGGGGGCCGGGACAGGGCCCTACGAGCAGTACTTC. Protein product: CASSLGAGTGPYEQYF. Together with reference TRBV7-6 and TRBJ2-7, the CDR3 gives the full variable domain: GAGVSQSPRYKVTKRGQDVALRCDPISGHVSLYWYRQALGQGPEFLTYFNYEAQQDKSGLPNDRFSAERPEGSISTLTIQRTEQRDSAMYRCASSLGAGTGPYEQYFGPGTRLTVT.